Listed below are T cell receptor beta chains from one sample, sequenced in a study of patients and donors after allogeneic stem cell transplantation. TCRdb analysed the RT-PCR reads with MiXCR anew, one entry per CDR3 protein. The repertoire consists of 25,000 to 40,000 distinct CDR3 sequences, with 35% to 40% occurring once and the leading ten covering just over 75%. Specimen: blood, either unsorted or a sorted T cell fraction (not recorded which). Receptors were obtained from a human donor who was either an allogeneic HSCT recipient or a stem cell or donor lymphocyte infusion donor (not recorded which). It is not recorded whose cells these are; they may come from a transplant donor. Both conserved end residues are part of each CDR3. A D gene is named only where the DNA matches it firmly. Part of the rows lack a size; the others show once, few, many or a class for expanded clones.

D gene	V gene	J gene	clone size	CDR3 protein	CDR3 DNA
TRBD1	TRBV15	TRBJ2-7	NA	CATSIPGQGLFEQYF	TGTGCCACCAGCATCCCGGGACAGGGTCTTTTCGAGCAGTACTTC
NA	TRBV18	TRBJ1-5	few	CASSQIPGNQPQHF	TGTGCCAGCTCACAGATTCCGGGGAATCAGCCCCAGCATTTT
NA	TRBV5-5	TRBJ1-3	NA	CASRGTSGNTIYF	TGTGCCAGCCGTGGGACCTCTGGAAACACCATATATTTT
TRBD2	TRBV20-1	TRBJ2-1	NA	CSARTSGWYNEQFF	TGCAGTGCTAGGACTAGCGGGTGGTACAATGAGCAGTTCTTC
NA	TRBV7-9	TRBJ2-3	NA	CASSLGSKADTQYF	TGTGCCAGCAGCTTAGGGAGCAAGGCAGATACGCAGTATTTT
NA	TRBV7-2	TRBJ1-2	NA	CASSLASDVDYGYTF	TGTGCCAGCAGCTTAGCGAGTGACGTAGACTATGGCTACACCTTC
TRBD2	TRBV5-1	TRBJ2-4	NA	CASSLELAGLAKNIQYF	TGCGCCAGCAGCTTGGAACTAGCGGGTTTAGCCAAAAACATTCAGTACTTC
NA	TRBV20-1	TRBJ1-2	NA	CSARTFPRSANYGYTF	TGCAGTGCTAGGACCTTTCCCAGGTCAGCTAACTATGGCTACACCTTC
NA	TRBV12-3/TRBV12-4	TRBJ2-1	NA	CASSLTVGLPGSEQFF	TGTGCCAGCAGTTTAACTGTCGGCCTCCCGGGGAGTGAGCAGTTCTTC
NA	TRBV7-9	TRBJ2-1	NA	CASSHKGTPVHNEQFF	TGTGCCAGCAGCCATAAAGGGACACCCGTACACAATGAGCAGTTCTTC
NA	TRBV19	TRBJ1-2	few	CASSTQGSYGYTF	TGTGCCAGTAGTACGCAGGGTAGCTATGGCTACACCTTC
TRBD2	TRBV5-1	TRBJ2-1	few	CASSLADSYNEQFF	TGCGCCAGCAGCCTAGCGGATTCCTACAATGAGCAGTTCTTC
TRBD1	TRBV9	TRBJ1-2	many	CASSVGGQGNYGYTF	TGTGCCAGCAGCGTAGGGGGACAGGGGAACTATGGCTACACCTTC
NA	TRBV18	TRBJ1-5	NA	CASSPVGVGNQPQHF	TGTGCCAGCTCACCAGTCGGGGTCGGCAATCAGCCCCAGCATTTT
NA	TRBV29-1	TRBJ2-1	few	CSVKGNEQFF	TGCAGCGTTAAGGGCAATGAGCAGTTCTTC
NA	TRBV4-3	TRBJ1-2	few	CASSQEITGGYTF	TGCGCCAGCAGCCAAGAAATTACGGGGGGCTACACCTTC
TRBD2	TRBV24-1	TRBJ2-3	few	CATGTSGSYTDTQYF	TGTGCCACCGGGACTAGCGGGAGCTACACAGATACGCAGTATTTT
TRBD1	TRBV10-2	TRBJ1-2	NA	CASRSGGSNYGYTF	TGCGCCAGCAGGTCAGGGGGCTCTAACTATGGCTACACCTTC
NA	TRBV12-3/TRBV12-4	TRBJ2-2	many	CATRRRTGELFF	TGTGCCACCCGAAGGAGAACCGGGGAGCTGTTTTTT
NA	TRBV5-5	TRBJ1-1	few	CASSLIAATEAFF	TGTGCCAGCAGCTTGATTGCTGCCACTGAAGCTTTCTTT
NA	TRBV7-2	TRBJ2-5	NA	CASSLAWTHQETQYF	TGTGCCAGCAGCTTAGCGTGGACACACCAAGAGACCCAGTACTTC
NA	TRBV7-9	TRBJ1-2	few	CASSLARDEANYGYTF	TGTGCCAGCAGCTTAGCGCGAGACGAAGCTAACTATGGCTACACCTTC
NA	TRBV13	TRBJ2-1	NA	CASSLTGRYNEQFF	TGTGCCAGCAGCTTAACAGGGAGGTACAATGAGCAGTTCTTC
NA	TRBV7-2	TRBJ1-1	NA	CASSLSWLAFF	TGTGCCAGCAGCTTGTCGTGGTTGGCTTTCTTT
NA	TRBV10-3	TRBJ1-4	NA	CAISDGPNEKLFF	TGTGCCATCTCGGACGGACCTAATGAAAAACTGTTTTTT
NA	TRBV7-9	TRBJ1-5	NA	CASSPFVSQPQHF	TGTGCCAGCAGCCCCTTTGTCAGTCAGCCCCAGCATTTT
TRBD1	TRBV11-3	TRBJ2-1	NA	CASSSGQAYNEQFF	TGTGCCAGCAGCTCCGGACAGGCCTACAATGAGCAGTTCTTC
TRBD1	TRBV7-2	TRBJ2-1	NA	CASSLAQGEYNEQFF	TGTGCCAGCAGCTTAGCACAGGGGGAGTACAATGAGCAGTTCTTC
NA	TRBV11-2	TRBJ2-5	NA	CASSLGREETQYF	TGTGCCAGCAGCTTAGGCAGAGAAGAGACCCAGTACTTC